These T cell receptor beta chains were read from a single sample in a study of blood T cell repertoires in COVID-19. Method: immunoSEQ multiplex PCR; TCRdb's copy keeps in-frame clones and lacks some. The table lists about 300,000 clones, around 90% of them singletons. What was sequenced was peripheral blood. Source of these receptors: a woman between 50 and 59 years old with COVID-19, enrolled during active disease. Both conserved end residues are part of each CDR3. Each record gives: D gene, J gene, clone size, V gene, CDR3 protein, CDR3 DNA. D genes are given only for firm matches. For some rows the clone size is stated as once, few or many, or as a class when expanded; others skip it.

>TRBD2|TRBJ2-3|.|TRBV5-1
CASSRGGAGFSDTQYF
TGCGCCAGCAGCCGGGGGGGCGCGGGATTTTCAGATACGCAGTATTTT
>TRBD2|TRBJ2-7|.|TRBV5-6
CASSSLAGGTYEQYF
TGTGCCAGCAGCTCCCTAGCGGGAGGCACCTACGAGCAGTACTTC
>.|TRBJ2-3|.|TRBV24-1
CATSGGDWSTDTQYF
TGTGCCACCAGTGGGGGGGACTGGAGCACAGATACGCAGTATTTT
>TRBD1|TRBJ1-1|.|TRBV19
CASSAQGTNTEAFF
TGTGCCAGTAGTGCACAGGGGACGAACACTGAAGCTTTCTTT
>TRBD2|TRBJ2-1|.|TRBV25-1
CASSPLAGGNYNEQFF
TGTGCCAGCAGCCCACTAGCGGGAGGGAATTACAATGAGCAGTTCTTC
>TRBD1|TRBJ1-5|few|TRBV27
CASSLAGQGLNQPQHF
TGTGCCAGCAGTTTGGCGGGACAGGGCCTCAATCAGCCCCAGCATTTT
>TRBD1|TRBJ1-1|once|TRBV11-3
CASSHRTGKNTEAFF
TGTGCCAGCAGTCATCGGACAGGGAAGAACACTGAAGCTTTCTTT
>TRBD2|TRBJ2-3|.|TRBV11-2
CATKSASGSRTDTQYF
TGTGCCACCAAATCGGCTAGCGGGAGTCGTACAGATACGCAGTATTTT
>TRBD2|TRBJ2-7|.|TRBV30
CAWRPSGSGYEQYF
TGTGCCTGGAGGCCTAGCGGGAGTGGCTACGAGCAGTACTTC
>TRBD1|TRBJ1-2|.|TRBV5-1
CASSLASGQGARGYTF
TGCGCCAGCAGCTTGGCCTCTGGACAGGGGGCGCGTGGCTACACCTTC
>TRBD1|TRBJ2-1|.|TRBV24-1
CATSEQGGYNEQFF
TGTGCCACCAGCGAACAGGGGGGATACAATGAGCAGTTCTTC
>.|TRBJ2-7|.|TRBV5-1
CASSLMAGESYEQYF
TGCGCCAGCAGCTTGATGGCAGGGGAATCCTACGAGCAGTACTTC
>TRBD2|TRBJ2-3|.|TRBV2
CASSKDGGTDTQYF
TGTGCCAGCAGTAAAGACGGGGGGACAGATACGCAGTATTTT
>TRBD2|TRBJ2-3|.|TRBV19
CASSIVLAGALRTDTQYF
TGTGCCAGTAGTATAGTACTAGCGGGGGCCCTACGCACAGATACGCAGTATTTT
>.|TRBJ2-1|.|TRBV6-5
CASSRPGHVYNEQFF
TGTGCCAGCAGTCGACCGGGACACGTATACAATGAGCAGTTCTTC
>.|TRBJ2-2|.|TRBV7-8
CASSLRHRDDTGELFF
TGTGCCAGCAGCTTACGGCACAGGGATGACACCGGGGAGCTGTTTTTT
>TRBD2|TRBJ2-3|.|TRBV11-2
CASSTILAGVEDTQYF
TGTGCCAGCAGCACGATTCTAGCGGGAGTTGAAGATACGCAGTATTTT
>.|TRBJ2-1|.|TRBV6-5
CASSYSQGYNEQFF
TGTGCCAGCAGTTACTCGCAGGGCTACAATGAGCAGTTCTTC
>TRBD1|TRBJ1-1|.|TRBV5-3
CARSIWDRGTEAFF
TGTGCCAGAAGCATTTGGGACAGGGGCACTGAAGCTTTCTTT
>.|TRBJ2-1|.|TRBV5-6
CASSLAGEQFF
TGTGCCAGCAGCTTGGCAGGGGAGCAGTTCTTC
>TRBD2|TRBJ2-1|few|TRBV2
CASSRRTSGGLAEQFF
TGTGCCAGCAGTCGACGGACTAGCGGGGGCCTGGCTGAGCAGTTCTTC
>.|TRBJ1-3|.|TRBV7-2
CASSRSIGAGNTIYF
TGTGCCAGCAGCCGTAGTATCGGGGCTGGAAACACCATATATTTT
>TRBD2|TRBJ2-2|once|TRBV19
CASSLSGSKAGELFF
TGTGCCAGTAGTCTTAGCGGGAGTAAGGCCGGGGAGCTGTTTTTT
>TRBD1|TRBJ1-1|once|TRBV9
CASRETGSRNTEAFF
TGTGCCAGCAGAGAGACAGGGTCCCGGAACACTGAAGCTTTCTTT
>.|TRBJ2-1|.|TRBV5-4
CASSLEASYNEQFF
TGTGCCAGCAGCTTGGAAGCATCGTACAATGAGCAGTTCTTC
>.|TRBJ1-1|.|TRBV19
CASSIGRGNTEAFF
TGTGCCAGTAGTATCGGGCGGGGGAACACTGAAGCTTTCTTT
>TRBD2|TRBJ2-5|.|TRBV4-1
CASSPEAGGWKTQYF
TGCGCCAGCAGCCCCGAAGCGGGAGGTTGGAAGACCCAGTACTTC
>.|TRBJ2-1|once|TRBV5-4
CASSLAPGNNEQFF
TGTGCCAGCAGCTTGGCGCCGGGGAACAATGAGCAGTTCTTC
>TRBD1|TRBJ1-1|.|TRBV7-2
CASSSTGARTEAFF
TGTGCCAGCAGCTCCACAGGGGCGAGGACTGAAGCTTTCTTT
>.|TRBJ2-7|.|TRBV7-2
CASSLNGGFLPYEQYF
TGTGCCAGCAGCTTGAACGGCGGGTTCCTCCCCTACGAGCAGTACTTC
>TRBD1|TRBJ2-7|.|TRBV19
CASSKRSGQGAELGYEQYF
TGTGCCAGTAGTAAACGGTCGGGACAGGGGGCCGAACTCGGCTACGAGCAGTACTTC
>.|TRBJ1-2|once|TRBV12-3/TRBV12-4
CASRLGSLAHTF
TGTGCCTCCAGGTTAGGCTCCCTAGCGCACACCTTC
>TRBD2|TRBJ2-1|.|TRBV19
CASSGSGGSYNEQFF
TGTGCCAGTAGTGGTAGCGGGGGCTCCTACAATGAGCAGTTCTTC
>TRBD1|TRBJ1-1|.|TRBV28
CASSLPGTGGSEAFF
TGTGCCAGCAGTTTACCCGGGACAGGGGGCTCGGAAGCTTTCTTT
>TRBD2|TRBJ2-7|.|TRBV24-1
CATSDGTSGLSYEQYF
TGTGCCACCAGTGATGGGACTAGCGGACTCTCCTACGAGCAGTACTTC
>TRBD2|TRBJ2-5|.|TRBV7-8
CASSRGSGRTPETQYF
TGTGCCAGCAGCAGGGGTAGCGGGAGAACCCCAGAGACCCAGTACTTC
>TRBD2|TRBJ2-1|.|TRBV7-6
CASSPGLAGADEQFF
TGTGCCAGCAGCCCGGGACTAGCGGGAGCCGATGAGCAGTTCTTC
>TRBD2|TRBJ2-3|once|TRBV24-1
CATSDDKTSGWGTQYF
TGTGCCACCAGTGATGACAAGACTAGCGGATGGGGTACGCAGTATTTT
>.|TRBJ2-1|.|TRBV11-1
CASSLGLEQFF
TGTGCCAGCAGCTTGGGACTCGAGCAGTTCTTC
>TRBD1|TRBJ1-3|.|TRBV9
CASERGQSGNTIYF
TGTGCCAGCGAGAGGGGACAGAGTGGAAACACCATATATTTT
>.|TRBJ2-7|.|TRBV6-2/TRBV6-3
CASSTSFPSYEQYF
TGTGCCAGCAGCACCAGTTTTCCCTCCTACGAGCAGTACTTC
>TRBD1|TRBJ1-6|.|TRBV5-5
CASSFGDRVSPLHF
TGTGCCAGCAGCTTCGGGGACAGGGTTTCACCCCTCCACTTT
>TRBD1|TRBJ2-1|.|TRBV24-1
CATSGVAGGSHSYNEQFF
TGTGCCACCAGTGGAGTGGCAGGGGGCAGCCACTCCTACAATGAGCAGTTCTTC
>.|TRBJ1-5|few|TRBV21-1
CASSRDRGRSNQPQHF
TGTGCCAGCAGCCGCGACAGGGGGCGATCCAATCAGCCCCAGCATTTT
>.|TRBJ2-7|.|TRBV6-2/TRBV6-3
CASSYALPEQYF
TGTGCCAGCAGTTACGCACTCCCCGAGCAGTACTTC
>.|TRBJ2-1|.|TRBV6-2/TRBV6-3
CASSQWDSVDEQFF
TGTGCCAGCAGTCAGTGGGACTCTGTCGATGAGCAGTTCTTC
>TRBD2|TRBJ2-3|.|TRBV5-1
CASSLELAGIADTQYF
TGCGCCAGCAGCTTGGAACTAGCGGGAATCGCAGATACGCAGTATTTT
>.|TRBJ2-1|.|TRBV18
CASSPTNYYNEQFF
TGTGCCAGCTCACCCACTAATTACTACAATGAGCAGTTCTTC
>.|TRBJ2-1|few|TRBV27
CASSLSSLIGGSIDSEQFF
TGTGCCAGCAGTTTATCTAGCCTAATAGGGGGATCCATAGATAGTGAGCAGTTCTTC
>TRBD2|TRBJ2-1|.|TRBV2
CASKREGNEQFF
TGTGCCAGCAAGAGGGAGGGGAATGAGCAGTTCTTC
>TRBD2|TRBJ2-5|.|TRBV20-1
CSASTSGRRLETQYF
TGCAGTGCTAGTACTAGCGGGAGAAGGTTAGAGACCCAGTACTTC
>.|TRBJ1-1|.|TRBV19
CASSITWSDVNTEAFF
TGTGCCAGTAGTATTACTTGGTCCGATGTGAACACTGAAGCTTTCTTT
>.|TRBJ1-1|.|TRBV2
CARADGNTEAFF
TGTGCCAGGGCCGATGGGAACACTGAAGCTTTCTTT
>TRBD1|TRBJ1-2|.|TRBV9
CASSVDGTGLYGYTF
TGTGCCAGCAGCGTAGACGGGACAGGGCTTTATGGCTACACCTTC
>TRBD1|TRBJ2-7|.|TRBV6-2/TRBV6-3
CASSRGQGNYEQYF
TGTGCCAGCAGTAGGGGACAGGGGAATTACGAGCAGTACTTC
>.|TRBJ1-2|.|TRBV7-2
CASTSNRGSAGYGYTF
TGTGCCAGCACCTCCAACCGAGGCTCTGCGGGCTATGGCTACACCTTC
>TRBD1|TRBJ1-3|.|TRBV6-1
CASSEDRGFGNTIYF
TGTGCCAGCAGTGAGGACAGGGGTTTTGGAAACACCATATATTTT